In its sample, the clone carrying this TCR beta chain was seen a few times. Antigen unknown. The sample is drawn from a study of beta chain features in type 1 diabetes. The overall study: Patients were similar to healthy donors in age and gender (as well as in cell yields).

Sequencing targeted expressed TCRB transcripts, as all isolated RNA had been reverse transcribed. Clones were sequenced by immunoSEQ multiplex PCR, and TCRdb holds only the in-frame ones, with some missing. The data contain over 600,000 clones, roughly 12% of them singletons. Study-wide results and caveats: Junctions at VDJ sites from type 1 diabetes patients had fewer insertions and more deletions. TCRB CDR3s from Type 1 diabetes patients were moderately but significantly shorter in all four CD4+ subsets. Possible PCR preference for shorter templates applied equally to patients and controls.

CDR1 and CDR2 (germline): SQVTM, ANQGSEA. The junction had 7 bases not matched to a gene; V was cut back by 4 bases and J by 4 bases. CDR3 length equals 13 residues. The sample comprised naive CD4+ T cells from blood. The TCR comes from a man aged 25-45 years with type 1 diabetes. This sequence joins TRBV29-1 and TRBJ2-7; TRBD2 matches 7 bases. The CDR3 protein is CSVVGGTGYEQYF. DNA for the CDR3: TGCAGCGTTGTGGGGGGGACTGGGTACGAGCAGTACTTC.